This TCR beta chain derives from a study of blood T cell repertoires in COVID-19. Study overall: Specimens from acute and convalescent COVID-19 originated in the United States, Italy and Spain. PBMCs, B-cell-depleted T cells, or T cells were the source of the cDNA or gDNA that made up the material.

This clone was seen just once. The length of the CDR3 is 14 residues. Germline loops: CDR1 MDHEN, CDR2 SYDVKM. V lost 8 bases, J lost 1 base, and 14 bases lay in between. Authors' processing steps: How many nucleated cells were present was estimated from reference gene primer amplification. Here immunoSEQ multiplex PCR was the method, and the copy in TCRdb shows in-frame clones only, minus some. V and J calls plus clone size are reproduced from that table; the DNA served to infer D and trimming. The sample shows 100,000 to 140,000 clones, 89% of them seen only once. The sequenced material came from peripheral blood. The rearrangement joins TRBV28 to TRBJ2-5; D is possibly TRBD2 (5 bases). This TCR was recovered from a man aged 35 to 55 with active or convalescent COVID-19. CDR3 amino acids: CASQESGIQETQYF. In DNA, the CDR3 is TGTGCCAGCCAAGAAAGCGGAATCCAAGAGACCCAGTACTTC.